The 4 T cell receptor beta chains below were found in one sample sequenced in a study of neoadjuvant nivolumab and ipilimumab in lung cancer (dated by TCRdb to 2019 to 2021). Preparation of the library involved the immunoSEQ multiplex PCR assay. The source is immuneACCESS, and TCRdb retained only in-frame sequences with V and J called. Part of the clones is not carried over; for the studies checked, unresolved V genes explain less than half of this, and the remainder is unexplained. This sample gives some 8,000 clones in total; around 79% of them show up just once. About 6.2% of the sample is taken by the ten largest. In the paper's terms, the time point label means: at surgical resection after neoadjuvant nivolumab +/- ipilimumab. The starting material was adjacent normal lung tissue, obtained after neoadjuvant nivolumab, alone or with ipilimumab, at or shortly before surgery. These TCRs come from an adult with non-small cell lung cancer.

Only a few counts were recorded for this clone. This chain connects TRBV7-2 to TRBJ1-1, with a weak D call TRBD1 (5 bases). This CDR3 has 13 amino acids. Germline V gene sequence: CDR1 SGHTA, CDR2 FQGNSA. The V and J ends lost 6 bases and 5 bases respectively, with 13 bases between them. The DNA of the CDR3 is TGTGCCAGCAGGCAATCGGGGGTTACTGAAGCTTTCTTT. It yields the protein CASRQSGVTEAFF.

This chain connects TRBV28 to TRBJ2-7, with TRBD1 identical over 7 bases. The CDR3 is 13 amino acids. Trimming at V came to 10 bases and at J to 0 bases, leaving 6 bases not matched to a gene. Germline CDR1 reads MDHEN; CDR2 reads SYDVKM. CDR3 amino acids: CAILDRASYEQYF. CDR3 DNA: TGTGCCATCCTCGACAGGGCCTCCTACGAGCAGTACTTC.

This rearrangement joins TRBV5-1 to TRBJ2-2; 8 bases fit TRBD1. This CDR3 contains 17 residues. The germline V gene has CDR1 SGHRS and CDR2 YFSETQ. V gave up 4 bases and J gave up 3 bases; unmatched junction bases: 11. CDR3 DNA sequence: TGCGCCAGCAGCCAAGTGCAGGGGGCGCAAGACACCGGGGAGCTGTTTTTT. Its protein product is CASSQVQGAQDTGELFF.

This sequence joins TRBV5-1 and TRBJ2-7; 10 nucleotides line up with TRBD1. This CDR3 is 16 amino acids long. J lost 2 bases, V lost 4 bases, and 9 bases had no gene match. Germline values: CDR1 SGHRS, CDR2 YFSETQ. The CDR3 region has the DNA TGCGCCAGCAGCGCGGATTTGGACAGGGGGACCTACGAGCAGTACTTC. The encoded protein is CASSADLDRGTYEQYF. The full variable domain, with the rest looked up from reference TRBV5-1 and TRBJ2-7, is KAGVTQTPRYLIKTRGQQVTLSCSPISGHRSVSWYQQTPGQGLQFLFEYFSETQRNKGNFPGRFSGRQFSNSRSEMNVSTLELGDSALYLCASSADLDRGTYEQYFGPGTRLTVT.